A selection of T cell receptor beta chains follows, all from one sample in a study of T cell repertoires in cytomegalovirus infection. From the reads, TCRdb called clonotypes with MiXCR, one entry per CDR3 protein. The sample has approximately 250,000 distinct CDR3 sequences; approximately 24% are singletons. The sample comprised CD8+ T cells from PBMCs. The origin of the receptors is a human donor in good health (CMV status not recorded). Some clones in this sample may be carry-over from other donors' samples. CDR3s include the opening cysteine and the closing phenylalanine or tryptophan. Fields, in order: D gene, clone size, V gene, J gene, CDR3 DNA, CDR3 protein. The D gene is left open where the match is weak. The size of a clone is reported for some rows only, either as once, few or many, or as a class for expanded clones.

NA,NA,TRBV20-1,TRBJ1-2,TGCAGTGCTATAGGGGCGGATGGCTACACCTTC,CSAIGADGYTF
NA,NA,TRBV28,TRBJ2-2,TGTGCCAGCAGGCCCGGGGCAGGACCTAGGGAGCTGTTTTTT,CASRPGAGPRELFF
NA,many,TRBV20-1,TRBJ2-3,TGCAGTGCTAAAATCTGGGGAACAGATACGCAGTATTTT,CSAKIWGTDTQYF
TRBD1,NA,TRBV29-1,TRBJ1-1,TGCAGCATCGTACCAGGGGGAGGCGAAGCTTTCTTT,CSIVPGGGEAFF
NA,NA,TRBV7-9,TRBJ1-2,TGTGCCAGCAGCCAAGGGACGGAGGGCAGGAATGGCTACACCTTC,CASSQGTEGRNGYTF
TRBD1,few,TRBV15,TRBJ1-1,TGTGCCACCAGCAGTGAGCCCCTCCGGGACAGAGATCCTGAAGCTTTCTTT,CATSSEPLRDRDPEAFF
NA,many,TRBV19,TRBJ1-1,TGTGCCAGTAGTTGGGGCAGTACTGAAGCTTTCTTT,CASSWGSTEAFF
TRBD1,few,TRBV7-7,TRBJ2-5,TGTGCCAGCAGCCCAGGGGGCTTCCAAGAGACCCAGTACTTC,CASSPGGFQETQYF
NA,many,TRBV20-1,TRBJ2-1,TGCAGTGCTCCCACCTTGGGACTTCCCAATGAGCAGTTCTTC,CSAPTLGLPNEQFF
NA,NA,TRBV9,TRBJ1-4,TGTGCCAGCAGCCCATTCGGAGGGAACGGTGAAAAACTGTTTTTT,CASSPFGGNGEKLFF
NA,NA,TRBV20-1,TRBJ1-2,TGCAGTGCTAGAGATCGGGGGGACAACTCATTCCTTGGCTACACCTTC,CSARDRGDNSFLGYTF
NA,few,TRBV11-2,TRBJ1-2,TGTGCCAGCAGCGGAATGGGCTCCTCGGGCTACACCTTC,CASSGMGSSGYTF
NA,few,TRBV6-5,TRBJ2-5,TGTGCCAGCAGTTACTCGATCGGGGTGGAAGAGACCCAGTACTTC,CASSYSIGVEETQYF
NA,few,TRBV2,TRBJ1-1,TGTGCCAGCATAGACCGCCCCACTGAAGCTTTCTTT,CASIDRPTEAFF
NA,NA,TRBV2,TRBJ1-1,TGTGCCAGCGGATCGAGGGGGGACAACACTGAAGCTTTCTTT,CASGSRGDNTEAFF
NA,NA,TRBV27,TRBJ2-7,TGTGCCAGCAGCGAAAGCCAGGGCGAGCAGTACTTC,CASSESQGEQYF
NA,many,TRBV7-6,TRBJ1-3,TGTGCCAGCAGCGACGACTCTGGAAACACCATATATTTT,CASSDDSGNTIYF
TRBD1,NA,TRBV6-5,TRBJ2-1,TGTGCCAGCAACATTGCCGGGACAGGGGACGAGCAGTTCTTC,CASNIAGTGDEQFF
TRBD2,many,TRBV7-9,TRBJ2-3,TGTGCCAGCAGCTCAGCGGGGCTGGGAGATACGCAGTATTTT,CASSSAGLGDTQYF
NA,NA,TRBV2,TRBJ1-1,TGTGCCAGCCTACCGTGGAACACTGAAGCTTTCTTT,CASLPWNTEAFF
NA,NA,TRBV28,TRBJ2-5,TGTGCCAGCAGAAAATGGGGGCTCCAAGAGACCCAGTACTTC,CASRKWGLQETQYF
NA,many,TRBV7-2,TRBJ2-4,TGTGCCAGCAGCCCCTCCGACGGGACTTCAGACGGAGCCAAAAACATTCAGTACTTC,CASSPSDGTSDGAKNIQYF
TRBD1,NA,TRBV25-1,TRBJ1-2,TGTGCCAGCAGTGGATGGGACAGGGGCCCTAACTATGGCTACACCTTC,CASSGWDRGPNYGYTF
NA,NA,TRBV2,TRBJ2-5,TGTGCCAGCACCCGGGCTCAGCTTAGGGAGACCCAGTACTTC,CASTRAQLRETQYF
NA,many,TRBV10-3,TRBJ2-7,TGTGCCATCAGTGAATCCGCCGAGCAGTACTTC,CAISESAEQYF
NA,NA,TRBV11-2,TRBJ2-7,TGTGTCAGCAGCAAGACGGGATCCTACGAGCAGTACTTC,CVSSKTGSYEQYF
NA,NA,TRBV28,TRBJ1-6,TGTGCCAGCAACGACAAGTCCTCCCTCCACTTT,CASNDKSSLHF
NA,NA,TRBV14,TRBJ2-1,TGTGCCAGCAGCCATGGGGCACCGAATGAGCAGTTCTTC,CASSHGAPNEQFF
TRBD1,NA,TRBV9,TRBJ2-2,TGTGCCAGCAGCAAGACAGGGGGCGGCACCGGGGAGCTGTTTTTT,CASSKTGGGTGELFF
TRBD1,few,TRBV7-8,TRBJ1-2,TGTGCCAGCAGCTACCATCGACAGGGGGATGGCTACACCTTC,CASSYHRQGDGYTF
NA,many,TRBV6-1,TRBJ1-1,TGTGCCAGCAGTTATGGCCCAGGGAACACTGAAGCTTTCTTT,CASSYGPGNTEAFF
NA,NA,TRBV7-9,TRBJ2-5,TGTGCCAGCAGCTACAGCGTAGACCAAGAGACCCAGTACTTC,CASSYSVDQETQYF
NA,NA,TRBV28,TRBJ1-1,TGTGCCAGCGGAACCGGGCCAAACACTGAAGCTTTCTTT,CASGTGPNTEAFF
NA,few,TRBV12-3/TRBV12-4,TRBJ1-1,TGTGCCAGCAGTAGGGGGTTGGTGGACACTGAAGCTTTCTTT,CASSRGLVDTEAFF
NA,NA,TRBV7-9,TRBJ1-4,TGTGCCAGCAGCGTTGGGACGGAGTCTGAAAAACTGTTTTTT,CASSVGTESEKLFF
TRBD1,NA,TRBV3-1,TRBJ1-4,TGTGCCAGCAGCCCCGCGACAGGGGTGGATGAAAAACTGTTTTTT,CASSPATGVDEKLFF
NA,many,TRBV5-6,TRBJ2-1,TGTGCCAGCAGCTTCGCGTCAGGGAATGAGCAGTTCTTC,CASSFASGNEQFF
TRBD1,few,TRBV28,TRBJ1-1,TGTGCCAGCAGTTTATTTGGGACAGGGGTCTCTCCCCTCGAGGCTTTCTTT,CASSLFGTGVSPLEAFF
TRBD2,NA,TRBV12-3/TRBV12-4,TRBJ2-7,TGTGCCAGCACCTTGACTAGCGGGGGGCCATTGGCGTACTTC,CASTLTSGGPLAYF
NA,many,TRBV5-4,TRBJ2-2,TGTGCCAGCAGCTCCGACAGCGGGGAGCTGTTTTTT,CASSSDSGELFF
NA,NA,TRBV28,TRBJ2-1,TGTGCCAGCAGCTACACCGGGCCGAACTACAATGAGCAGTTCTTC,CASSYTGPNYNEQFF
NA,few,TRBV28,TRBJ1-1,TGTGCCAGTAAGGGGGTCCGCGGGACTGAAGCTTTCTTT,CASKGVRGTEAFF
TRBD1,NA,TRBV27,TRBJ2-5,TGTGCCAGCAGTCCGACAGGGAACCAAGAGACCCAGTACTTC,CASSPTGNQETQYF
TRBD1,NA,TRBV6-1,TRBJ1-5,TGTGCCAGCATCGGACAGGGAGGTCAGCCCCAGCATTTT,CASIGQGGQPQHF
NA,few,TRBV25-1,TRBJ2-1,TGTGCCAGCAGTGTTTCGGCCGAAAGCTACAATGAGCAGTTCTTC,CASSVSAESYNEQFF
TRBD2,NA,TRBV28,TRBJ2-1,TGTGCCAGCAGTTCGTCACTAGCGGGGGGGCCATATGAGCAGTTCTTC,CASSSSLAGGPYEQFF
TRBD1,few,TRBV28,TRBJ2-7,TGTGCCAGCAGCGCAGGGGGCGCTGACCACGAGCAGTACTTC,CASSAGGADHEQYF
NA,few,TRBV28,TRBJ2-7,TGTGCCAGCAGTTCCCCGCCTTGGAGGGTGAAATCCTACGAGCAGTACTTC,CASSSPPWRVKSYEQYF
NA,many,TRBV2,TRBJ1-5,TGTGCCAGCAGTGAGCGGACACCAGGGCAGCCCCAGCATTTT,CASSERTPGQPQHF
NA,few,TRBV20-1,TRBJ2-5,TGCAGTGCTAGTCCCCGGGAACCCACACAAGAGACCCAGTACTTC,CSASPREPTQETQYF
NA,NA,TRBV29-1,TRBJ1-4,TGCAGCGTTGACGTGGGGGATGAAAAACTGTTTTTT,CSVDVGDEKLFF
NA,many,TRBV7-2,TRBJ1-2,TGTGCCAGCAGCTTAGCGACGACAGAATGGCAAGGCTACACCTTC,CASSLATTEWQGYTF
NA,NA,TRBV20-1,TRBJ2-7,TGCAGTGCTAGAGATCCCATTTCTTACGAGCAGTACTTC,CSARDPISYEQYF
TRBD2,NA,TRBV20-1,TRBJ2-1,TGCAGTGCTAGAGATTTACTAGCGGATGAGCAGTTCTTC,CSARDLLADEQFF
NA,medium-sized,TRBV12-3/TRBV12-4,TRBJ1-3,TGTGCCAGCAGGACAAGGGACGGTGGAAACACCATATATTTT,CASRTRDGGNTIYF
TRBD1,NA,TRBV7-9,TRBJ1-5,TGTGCCAGCAGCTTAGCCCGGGACAGCAACAATCAGCCCCAGCATTTT,CASSLARDSNNQPQHF
NA,NA,TRBV2,TRBJ2-7,TGTGCCAGCAGTTTGGACACTTTCTACGAGCAGTACTTC,CASSLDTFYEQYF